The 28 T cell receptor beta chains reported below all come from one sample, sequenced in a study of spatial heterogeneity in lung cancer. Study-wide results and caveats: How many expanded intratumoral alpha and beta TCRs were present tracked the tumor mutation count, which was a count of nonsynonymous mutations.

This sample's time point: sample taken at primary tumor resection. Their target antigens are unknown. TCRdb used MiXCR to reprocess the 5' RACE reads, holding one entry per CDR3 protein. The sample yields some 20,000 distinct CDR3 sequences, 5.5% to 8.5% seen once. Sample: lung tumor tissue, taken at surgery. The receptors were gathered from a female donor with early-stage non-small cell lung cancer.

This clonotype occurred many times. The chain couples TRBV9 to TRBJ1-2, with D unclear. Germline loops: CDR1 SGDLS, CDR2 YYNGEE. The CDR3 spans 15 residues. The ends were cut back, 4 bases at V and 3 bases at J, with 16 bases in the middle. The DNA of the CDR3 is TGTGCCAGCAGCTCCGGGCCCCTGTCCTACTATGGCTACACCTTC. Translated, it gives CASSSGPLSYYGYTF.

This clonotype was seen many times. This chain connects TRBV20-1 to TRBJ2-7; possibly TRBD2 for D (6 bases). Trimming pared 3 bases from V and 2 bases from J, leaving 11 bases between. Germline V gene lookup returns CDR1 DFQATT and CDR2 SNEGSKA (reference sequence). The CDR3 totals 13 residues. The CDR3 sequence: CSASTLAPYEQYF. The CDR3 DNA is TGCAGTGCTAGCACCCTAGCGCCCTACGAGCAGTACTTC.

This clonotype occurred many times. CDR3 sequence reads: CASSASAGVAKNIQYF. CDR3 bases: TGTGCCAGCAGCGCAAGCGCAGGGGTAGCCAAAAACATTCAGTACTTC. The chain joins TRBV11-1 to TRBJ2-4, with D perhaps matching TRBD1 (6 bases). The CDR3 covers 16 residues. In germline, CDR1 is SGHAT, CDR2 FQDESV (reference sequence). Trimming removed 5 bases from V and 0 bases from J, with 14 bases in between.

This clonotype came up many times. The rearrangement joins TRBV5-1 to TRBJ2-3; 7 nucleotides align to TRBD1. The CDR3 runs 14 residues. The J segment lost 1 base and the V segment lost 6 bases, leaving 5 bases of the junction unmatched. Germline assignment: CDR1 SGHRS and CDR2 YFSETQ. The CDR3 sequence is CASNSGTGTDTQYF. The CDR3 coding sequence is TGCGCCAGCAATTCCGGGACAGGCACAGATACGCAGTATTTT.

The rearrangement uses TRBV11-2 and TRBJ2-6; no definite D call. The CDR3 has 14 amino acids. V was shortened by 4 bases and J by 1 base, with 5 bases between the two germline ends. CDR1 is SGHAT and CDR2 is FQNNGV in the germline V gene. CDR3 sequence (DNA): TGTGCCAGCAGCTCCCGATCTGGGGCCAACGTCCTGACTTTC. It translates to CASSSRSGANVLTF.

The rearrangement uses TRBV5-1 and TRBJ2-2, with D unresolved. This CDR3 is built from 14 residues. Trimming took off 4 bases at V and 5 bases at J, with 12 bases between the two ends. CDR1 and CDR2 (germline): SGHRS, YFSETQ. Written as DNA, the CDR3 is TGCGCCAGCAGCCCCGACGGATTGACCGGGGAGCTGTTTTTT. Protein sequence: CASSPDGLTGELFF.

This clonotype showed up many times. This chain links TRBV5-5 with TRBJ1-1, with a tentative D call TRBD1 (5 bases). CDR1 is SGHKS, CDR2 YYEKEE, per germline (reference sequence). The CDR3 totals 12 residues. Between the trimmed V and J ends, which lost 2 bases and 5 bases, there was a span of 7 bases. CDR3 in amino acids: CASSFRGTEAFF. CDR3 DNA sequence: TGTGCCAGCAGCTTTCGGGGGACTGAAGCTTTCTTT.

This clonotype has a count of ten or more. The chain recombines TRBV25-1 with TRBJ2-3, with 9 bases identical to TRBD1. This CDR3 spans 16 amino acids. The trim removed 2 bases at V and 1 base at J, leaving 4 bases unmatched. From germline, CDR1 is MGHDK and CDR2 SYGVNS. CDR3 loop: CASSEEGQGGTDTQYF. As DNA, the CDR3 is TGTGCCAGCAGTGAAGAGGGACAGGGAGGCACAGATACGCAGTATTTT.

This clonotype was observed many times. This sequence joins TRBV5-1 and TRBJ1-2; 10 positions agree with TRBD1. The germline V gene encodes CDR1 SGHRS and CDR2 YFSETQ. The CDR3 covers 16 residues. V was pared by 4 bases and J by 0 bases, with 6 bases of the junction left unmatched. The CDR3 DNA sequence: TGCGCCAGCAGCCTGGGACAGGGGATAGCTAACTATGGCTACACCTTC. Its translation is CASSLGQGIANYGYTF. Drawing the rest from reference TRBV5-1 and TRBJ1-2, the complete variable domain is KAGVTQTPRYLIKTRGQQVTLSCSPISGHRSVSWYQQTPGQGLQFLFEYFSETQRNKGNFPGRFSGRQFSNSRSEMNVSTLELGDSALYLCASSLGQGIANYGYTFGSGTRLTVV.

This clonotype showed up many times. The chain links TRBV11-1 to TRBJ1-2; possible D gene TRBD1, 6 bases. Trimming took off 5 bases at V and 7 bases at J, with 14 bases between the two ends. This CDR3 is built from 13 residues. Germline V CDR1 and CDR2: SGHAT, FQDESV (reference sequence). CDR3 DNA: TGTGCCAGCAGCCTCAGGACAGCCTCTGGCTACACCTTC. It yields the protein CASSLRTASGYTF.

This clonotype was seen only a few times. This rearrangement joins TRBV7-2 to TRBJ1-5; possibly TRBD1 for D (5 bases). Trimming removed 5 bases at V and 2 bases at J, with 19 bases between. This CDR3 contains 17 residues. Germline V CDR1 and CDR2: SGHTA, FQGNSA. The CDR3 is CASSLIAWGTGNQPQHF. The CDR3 DNA reads TGTGCCAGCAGCCTCATTGCCTGGGGGACGGGCAATCAGCCCCAGCATTTT.

V gene TRBV4-2 combines with J gene TRBJ1-1; 11 bases are shared with TRBD1. The V and J ends lost 1 base and 7 bases, in that order; junction bases with no gene match: 5. The CDR3 extends over 15 amino acids. Per germline, CDR1 LGHNA and CDR2 YNFKEQ. CDR3 sequence: CASSQVGQGANEAFF. CDR3 bases: TGTGCCAGCAGCCAAGTCGGACAGGGGGCTAATGAAGCTTTCTTT.

The rearrangement uses TRBV25-1 and TRBJ1-3; D is possibly TRBD1 (5 bases). The CDR3 contains 15 residues. The V end was cut by 6 bases, the J end by 0 bases, with 12 bases between. The V gene's germline CDR1 is MGHDK and CDR2 SYGVNS. The chain's CDR3 is CASRSEGPSGNTIYF. The CDR3 DNA reads TGTGCCAGCAGATCGGAGGGGCCCTCTGGAAACACCATATATTTT.

In its sample, this clonotype was seen a few times. V and J are TRBV18 and TRBJ2-7; 7 positions agree with TRBD1. The CDR3 totals 12 residues. Germline trimming cut 6 bases from V and 5 bases from J; bases unmatched to any gene: 4. Germline V gene data show CDR1 as KGHSH and CDR2 as LQKENI. The CDR3 DNA reads TGTGCCAGCTCGCGACAGGGCAACGAGCAGTACTTC. Encoded protein: CASSRQGNEQYF. The whole variable domain, remainder taken from reference TRBV18 and TRBJ2-7, is NAGVMQNPRHLVRRRGQEARLRCSPMKGHSHVYWYRQLPEEGLKFMVYLQKENIIDESGMPKERFSAEFPKEGPSILRIQQVVRGDSAAYFCASSRQGNEQYFGPGTRLTVT.

This chain joins TRBV20-1 and TRBJ1-3; D uncertain. The germline V gene encodes CDR1 DFQATT and CDR2 SNEGSKA (reference sequence). This CDR3 has 17 residues. V was cut by 4 bases and J by 0 bases, with 19 bases left in between. Here the CDR3 reads CSAKLWGGPDSGNTIYF. The CDR3 coding sequence is TGCAGTGCTAAATTGTGGGGAGGGCCGGACTCTGGAAACACCATATATTTT.

This clonotype showed up many times. The rearrangement links TRBV14 to TRBJ2-7, with TRBD1 matching 10 bases. This CDR3 spans 15 amino acids. V gave up 6 bases and J gave up 3 bases; unmatched junction bases: 8. The germline V gene has CDR1 SGHDN and CDR2 FVKESK. The CDR3 spells CASRDSGQGFYEQYF. In DNA form, the CDR3 reads TGTGCCAGCAGAGACTCGGGACAGGGGTTCTACGAGCAGTACTTC.

This clonotype was seen repeatedly, ten times or more. The J gene is TRBJ2-5, the V gene TRBV4-2, with TRBD2 as a possible D gene (6 bases). Germline values: CDR1 LGHNA, CDR2 YNFKEQ. This CDR3 is built from 15 residues. V was cut by 4 bases and J by 5 bases, with 17 bases left in between. In nucleotides, the CDR3 is TGTGCCAGCAGCCCTCAAGACGGCGGGGTGGAGACCCAGTACTTC. Translating gives CASSPQDGGVETQYF.

This clonotype was counted many times. The chain carries TRBV12-3 or TRBV12-4 and TRBJ1-5; 7 bases map to TRBD1. V dropped 1 base and J dropped 0; count of bases not matched to a gene: 9. The CDR3 is 18 residues long. The CDR3 DNA is TGTGCCAGCAGTTTAGTCGAGGGGGCCGTATATAGCAATCAGCCCCAGCATTTT. Amino acids: CASSLVEGAVYSNQPQHF.

By share, this clonotype counts as medium-sized. The chain links TRBV10-3 to TRBJ1-1; 8 bases are shared with TRBD1. Trimming cost V 6 bases and J 5 bases; bases outside gene matches: 11. CDR3 length equals 15 residues. The V gene's germline CDR1 is ENHRY and CDR2 SYGVKD. CDR3 in DNA: TGTGCCATCAGGCCCGGGACAGGCAAAGGGACTGAAGCTTTCTTT. It yields the protein CAIRPGTGKGTEAFF.

CDR3 loop: CASQPGGYSNQPQHF. CDR3 nucleotides: TGTGCCAGTCAGCCCGGGGGGTATAGCAATCAGCCCCAGCATTTT. The chain is built from TRBV6-2 or TRBV6-3 and TRBJ1-5; TRBD1 might be the D (5 bases). Germline assignment: CDR1 MNHEY and CDR2 SVGEGT. The CDR3 runs to 15 residues. V lost 9 bases to trimming and J lost 0 bases, with 15 bases between them.

In its sample, this clonotype was seen a few times. V usage is TRBV2 and J usage is TRBJ2-3; perhaps TRBD2 as D (5 bases). Trimming left V 3 bases short and J 7 bases short, with 11 bases between. CDR3 size: 13 residues. From germline, CDR1 is SNHLY and CDR2 FYNNEI. For the CDR3, the DNA is TGTGCCAGCAGTGAGGGGAGCCACCATACGCAGTATTTT. This translates into CASSEGSHHTQYF.

This clonotype was observed at least ten times. CDR3 in DNA: TGCAGTGCTAGAGATTACGCCCGGACAGATACGCAGTATTTT. Protein: CSARDYARTDTQYF. J is TRBJ2-3 and V is TRBV20-1, with D unresolved. There are 14 residues in the CDR3. V shed 0 bases and J shed 3 bases, with 10 bases lying between them. Germline V gene sequence: CDR1 DFQATT, CDR2 SNEGSKA (reference sequence).

The gene calls are TRBV5-1 and TRBJ2-6; the D is unclear. Deletions cut 0 bases from V and 3 bases from J, with 16 bases between. Per the germline V gene, CDR1 is SGHRS and CDR2 is YFSETQ. This CDR3 spans 18 amino acids. The CDR3 spells CASSLAAGLKYGANVLTF. The CDR3 coding sequence is TGCGCCAGCAGCTTGGCCGCAGGATTGAAATATGGGGCCAACGTCCTGACTTTC.

This clonotype was seen repeatedly, ten times or more. This chain links TRBV15 with TRBJ1-2; D is undetermined. The V and J ends lost 0 bases and 13 bases respectively, with 21 bases between them. The germline gives CDR1 LNHNV, CDR2 YYDKDF (reference sequence). This CDR3 region has 15 residues. The CDR3 sequence is CATSRDPSDIVPGTF. The CDR3 coding sequence is TGTGCCACCAGCAGAGATCCCTCCGACATAGTGCCGGGCACCTTC. The full variable domain, completed using reference TRBV15 and TRBJ1-2, is DAMVIQNPRYQVTQFGKPVTLSCSQTLNHNVMYWYQQKSSQAPKLLFHYYDKDFNNEADTPDNFQSRRPNTSFCFLDIRSPGLGDTAMYLCATSRDPSDIVPGTFGSGTRLTVV.

This clonotype was detected ten times or more. The rearrangement uses TRBV20-1 and TRBJ2-2; TRBD1 or TRBD2 may be the D gene (5 bases each). The CDR3 runs 13 residues. From germline, CDR1 is DFQATT and CDR2 SNEGSKA (reference sequence). Trimming left V 6 bases short and J 1 base short, with 9 bases between. DNA for the CDR3: TGCAGTGCAGCAGGGAGGAACACCGGGGAGCTGTTTTTT. It codes for CSAAGRNTGELFF.

This clonotype was counted a few times. The V and J genes are TRBV12-3 or TRBV12-4 and TRBJ1-1; D is unresolved. The CDR3 spans 13 residues. The V gene lost 4 bases and the J gene lost 0 bases, with 6 bases spanning the gap. The CDR3 loop reads CASSWTVNTEAFF. CDR3 in DNA: TGTGCCAGCAGTTGGACGGTGAACACTGAAGCTTTCTTT.

This clonotype was recorded many times. The chain recombines TRBV9 with TRBJ1-6; D not resolved. With 0 bases removed from V and 7 bases from J, the gap between germline ends came to 8 bases. Germline-derived CDR1 and CDR2 are SGDLS and YYNGEE. The CDR3 loop spans 14 amino acids. The CDR3 spells CASSVGVQNSPLHF. The CDR3, as DNA: TGTGCCAGCAGCGTAGGTGTCCAAAATTCACCCCTCCACTTT. Filled out from reference TRBV9 and TRBJ1-6, the complete variable domain reads DSGVTQTPKHLITATGQRVTLRCSPRSGDLSVYWYQQSLDQGLQFLIQYYNGEERAKGNILERFSAQQFPDLHSELNLSSLELGDSALYFCASSVGVQNSPLHFGNGTRLTVT.

This clonotype has more than one count but fewer than ten. This chain connects TRBV5-1 to TRBJ2-1; D might be TRBD2 (5 bases). The CDR3 consists of 12 residues. With 3 bases removed from V and 5 bases from J, the gap between germline ends came to 6 bases. In germline, CDR1 is SGHRS, CDR2 YFSETQ. The chain's CDR3 is CASSSGDNEQFF. CDR3 sequence (DNA): TGCGCCAGCAGCTCCGGGGACAATGAGCAGTTCTTC.